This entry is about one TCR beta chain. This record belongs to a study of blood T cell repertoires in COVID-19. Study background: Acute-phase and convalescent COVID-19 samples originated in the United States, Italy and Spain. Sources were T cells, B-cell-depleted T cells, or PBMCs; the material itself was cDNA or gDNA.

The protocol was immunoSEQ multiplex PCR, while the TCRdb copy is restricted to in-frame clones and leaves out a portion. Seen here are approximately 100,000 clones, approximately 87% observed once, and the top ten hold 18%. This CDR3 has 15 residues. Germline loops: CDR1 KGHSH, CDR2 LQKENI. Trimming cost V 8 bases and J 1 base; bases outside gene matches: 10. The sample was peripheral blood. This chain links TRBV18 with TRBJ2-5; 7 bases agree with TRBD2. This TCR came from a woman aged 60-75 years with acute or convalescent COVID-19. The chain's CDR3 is CASTPGTGGQETQYF. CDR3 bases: TGTGCCAGCACCCCCGGGACGGGGGGCCAAGAGACCCAGTACTTC.